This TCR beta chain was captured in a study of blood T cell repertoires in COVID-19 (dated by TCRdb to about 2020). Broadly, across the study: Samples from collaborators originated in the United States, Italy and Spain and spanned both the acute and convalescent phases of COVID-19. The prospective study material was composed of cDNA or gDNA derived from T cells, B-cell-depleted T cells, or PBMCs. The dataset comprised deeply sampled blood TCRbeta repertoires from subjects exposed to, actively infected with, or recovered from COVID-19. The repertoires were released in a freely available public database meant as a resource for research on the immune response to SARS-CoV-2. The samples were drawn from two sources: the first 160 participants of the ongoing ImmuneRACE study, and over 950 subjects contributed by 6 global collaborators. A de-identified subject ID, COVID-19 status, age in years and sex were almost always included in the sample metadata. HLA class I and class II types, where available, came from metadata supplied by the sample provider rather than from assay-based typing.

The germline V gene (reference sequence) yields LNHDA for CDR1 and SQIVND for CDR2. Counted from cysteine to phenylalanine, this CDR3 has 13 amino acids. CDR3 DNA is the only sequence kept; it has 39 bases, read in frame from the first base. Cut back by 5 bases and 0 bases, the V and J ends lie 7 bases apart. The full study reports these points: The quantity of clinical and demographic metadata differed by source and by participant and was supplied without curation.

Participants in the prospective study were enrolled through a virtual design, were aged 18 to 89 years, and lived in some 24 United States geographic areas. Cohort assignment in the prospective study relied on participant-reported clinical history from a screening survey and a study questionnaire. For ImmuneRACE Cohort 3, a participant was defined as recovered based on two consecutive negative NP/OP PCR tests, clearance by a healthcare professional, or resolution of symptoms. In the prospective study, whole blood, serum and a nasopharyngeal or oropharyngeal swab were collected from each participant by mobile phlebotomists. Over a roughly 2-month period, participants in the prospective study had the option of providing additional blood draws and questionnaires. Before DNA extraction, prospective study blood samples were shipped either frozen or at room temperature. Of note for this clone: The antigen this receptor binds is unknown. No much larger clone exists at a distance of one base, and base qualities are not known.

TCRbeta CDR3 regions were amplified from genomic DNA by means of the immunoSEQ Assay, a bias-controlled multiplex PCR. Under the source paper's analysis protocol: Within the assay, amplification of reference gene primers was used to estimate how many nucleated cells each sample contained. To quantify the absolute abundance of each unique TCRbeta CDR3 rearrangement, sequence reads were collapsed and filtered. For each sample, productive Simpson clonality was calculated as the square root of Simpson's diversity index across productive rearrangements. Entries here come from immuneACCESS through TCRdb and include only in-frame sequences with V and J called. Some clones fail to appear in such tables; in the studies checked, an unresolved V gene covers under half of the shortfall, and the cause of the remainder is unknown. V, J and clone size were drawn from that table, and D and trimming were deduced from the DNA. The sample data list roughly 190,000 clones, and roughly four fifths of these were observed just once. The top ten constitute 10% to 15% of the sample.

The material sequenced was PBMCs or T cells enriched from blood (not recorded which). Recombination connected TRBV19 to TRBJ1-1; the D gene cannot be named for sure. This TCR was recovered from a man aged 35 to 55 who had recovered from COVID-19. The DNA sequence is TGTGCCAGTAGTTCCTCTTTGAACACTGAAGCTTTCTTT. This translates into CASSSSLNTEAFF.